Listed below are T cell receptor beta chains from one sample, sequenced in a study of shared T cell receptors in the human thymus. Clones were read by immunoSEQ multiplex PCR, and TCRdb kept only the in-frame ones, dropping some. The sample carries about 660,000 clones, around nine tenths recorded once. The same data also contributed to another study, on human thymus T cells.

Sequenced sample: thymocytes. These receptors were taken from a boy under three years old with a congenital heart defect. Each CDR3 is given with its conserved first and last residue. A D gene is named only where the DNA matches it firmly. A row's size may be missing; if present it is once, few, many or a size class.

j_call clone_size d_call v_call cdr3_aa cdr3_nt
TRBJ2-3 . . TRBV19 CASSIAREGVQIPDTQYF TGTGCCAGTAGTATAGCCCGAGAGGGTGTTCAGATTCCAGATACGCAGTATTTT
TRBJ2-7 . TRBD2 TRBV29-1 CSVRASGTQKSPYEQYF TGCAGCGTTAGGGCTAGCGGGACCCAGAAGAGTCCCTACGAGCAGTACTTC
TRBJ1-6 once . TRBV30 CAWRDGGYNSPLHF TGTGCCTGGCGAGACGGCGGCTATAATTCACCCCTCCACTTT
TRBJ2-7 once . TRBV4-3 CASSQDSREFRSYEQYF TGCGCCAGCAGCCAAGACTCTCGGGAGTTTAGGTCCTACGAGCAGTACTTC
TRBJ2-1 . . TRBV10-1 CAKRLVRGEQFF TGCGCCAAACGACTAGTCAGGGGGGAGCAGTTCTTC
TRBJ2-2 . . TRBV7-6 CASSFLSGELFF TGTGCCAGCAGCTTCCTATCCGGGGAGCTGTTTTTT
TRBJ2-6 . . TRBV28 CASSLYDPPEAPSGANVLTF TGTGCCAGCAGTTTATATGATCCCCCAGAGGCCCCCTCTGGGGCCAACGTCCTGACTTTC
TRBJ2-7 . . TRBV7-2 CASSNRGVSYEQYF TGTGCCAGCAGCAACCGCGGGGTCTCGTACGAGCAGTACTTC
TRBJ2-7 . TRBD2 TRBV7-2 CASSLVVGLGPLKSYEQYF TGTGCCAGCAGCTTAGTGGTGGGACTAGGCCCTCTCAAATCCTACGAGCAGTACTTC
TRBJ2-3 . TRBD2 TRBV2 CATSGGEESTDTQYF TGTGCCACCTCCGGGGGGGAGGAGAGCACAGATACGCAGTATTTT
TRBJ2-3 . . TRBV18 CASSRGTDTQYF TGTGCCAGCTCCCGCGGCACAGATACGCAGTATTTT
TRBJ2-7 once . TRBV27 CASSPTTPGQGAERELYEQYF TGTGCCAGCAGTCCCACAACGCCGGGACAGGGAGCGGAGCGGGAGCTTTACGAGCAGTACTTC
TRBJ2-1 . TRBD2 TRBV28 CASSLDLAGRYNEQFF TGTGCCAGCAGTTTAGATCTAGCGGGAAGATACAATGAGCAGTTCTTC